These 21 T cell receptor beta chains share one sample of origin, sequenced in a study of blood T cell repertoires in COVID-19. Using immunoSEQ multiplex PCR, the repertoire was profiled, and TCRdb retains in-frame clones only, with some absent. The profile shows 150,000 to 200,000 clones, about 85% of them singletons. The source material was peripheral blood. The receptors come from a man between 60 and 70 years old with COVID-19, enrolled during active disease.

This chain links TRBV19 with TRBJ1-4; D gene ambiguous. This CDR3 has 15 residues. The V end lost 1 base, the J end lost 8 bases, and 14 bases lay between the germline ends. From germline, CDR1 is LNHDA and CDR2 SQIVND (reference sequence). Written as DNA, the CDR3 is TGTGCCAGTAGTATAGCCCCCGAACGGAGGGAAAAACTGTTTTTT. It codes for CASSIAPERREKLFF.

The chain recombines TRBV28 with TRBJ1-2; D not resolved. V shed 3 bases and J shed 5 bases, with 10 bases lying between them. Germline lookup yields CDR1 MDHEN and CDR2 SYDVKM. This CDR3 region has 13 residues. CDR3 amino acids: CASSLERPYGYTF. The CDR3 DNA follows: TGTGCCAGCAGTTTGGAGCGGCCTTATGGCTACACCTTC.

Written as DNA, the CDR3 is TGTGCCAGCTCACCCGAATCGACTAGCGGGAACACCGGGGAGCTGTTTTTT. This codes for CASSPESTSGNTGELFF. The J gene is TRBJ2-2, the V gene TRBV18, with 9 bases that match TRBD2. The CDR3 loop spans 17 amino acids. In germline, CDR1 is KGHSH, CDR2 LQKENI. V shed 3 bases and J 1 base; nucleotides not matched to a gene: 6. Together with reference TRBV18 and TRBJ2-2, the CDR3 gives the full variable domain: NAGVMQNPRHLVRRRGQEARLRCSPMKGHSHVYWYRQLPEEGLKFMVYLQKENIIDESGMPKERFSAEFPKEGPSILRIQQVVRGDSAAYFCASSPESTSGNTGELFFGEGSRLTVL.

This sequence joins TRBV5-6 and TRBJ1-1; D ambiguous. CDR3 length: 15 residues. Deletions cut 4 bases from V and 1 base from J, with 14 bases between. Germline CDR1 reads SGHDT; CDR2 reads YYEEEE. The CDR3 sequence is CASSLWAVENTEAFF. CDR3 DNA: TGTGCCAGCAGCCTGTGGGCTGTGGAGAACACTGAAGCTTTCTTT.

The rearrangement links TRBV27 to TRBJ2-1; 13 bases fit TRBD2. The ends lost 6 bases at V and 1 base at J; junction bases unmatched: 3. CDR1 and CDR2 from the germline V gene are MNHEY and SMNVEV (reference sequence). There are 16 residues in the CDR3. CDR3 DNA: TGTGCCAGCAGGGGGACTAGCGGGACGTCCTACAATGAGCAGTTCTTC. This translates into CASRGTSGTSYNEQFF.

The chain employs TRBV12-3 or TRBV12-4 and TRBJ2-5; weak D call: TRBD1 (6 bases). V lost 7 bases and J lost 4, with 13 bases in between. The CDR3 runs to 13 residues. The CDR3 nucleotides read TGTGCCAGCACCCGCAGGGGCCGAGAGACCCAGTACTTC. It is translated as CASTRRGRETQYF.

The chain recombines TRBV18 with TRBJ2-5, with 8 bases lining up with TRBD1. This CDR3 comprises 15 residues. J lost 5 bases, V lost 4 bases, and 9 bases had no gene match. Looked up from germline, CDR1 is KGHSH and CDR2 is LQKENI. CDR3 in DNA: TGTGCCAGCTCACTTCAGGGGGCTGGTATGGAGACCCAGTACTTC. It is translated as CASSLQGAGMETQYF. Looking up the rest from reference TRBV18 and TRBJ2-5 gives the full variable domain: NAGVMQNPRHLVRRRGQEARLRCSPMKGHSHVYWYRQLPEEGLKFMVYLQKENIIDESGMPKERFSAEFPKEGPSILRIQQVVRGDSAAYFCASSLQGAGMETQYFGPGTRLLVL.

The chain uses TRBV2 and TRBJ1-2, with D unresolved. Germline CDR1 is SNHLY and CDR2 is FYNNEI. The CDR3 covers 14 residues. V dropped 4 bases and J dropped 2 bases, with 11 bases sitting between them. The CDR3 loop is CASSGRTGNYGYTF. DNA of the CDR3: TGTGCCAGCAGTGGCCGAACCGGGAACTATGGCTACACCTTC.

The V call is TRBV27, the J call TRBJ1-5; a weak D match, TRBD1 (6 bases). Germline V lookup: CDR1 MNHEY, CDR2 SMNVEV (reference sequence). The CDR3 covers 16 residues. V lost 5 bases and J lost 3, with 17 bases in between. CDR3 bases: TGTGCCAGCAGTCCCTTGGACAGCCTCTACAATCAGCCCCAGCATTTT. It specifies CASSPLDSLYNQPQHF.

The CDR3 sequence: CASSVRGTTNEKLFF. DNA of the CDR3: TGTGCCAGCAGCGTAAGGGGGACAACTAATGAAAAACTGTTTTTT. The genes are TRBV9 and TRBJ1-4; possible D gene TRBD1, 6 bases. The CDR3 has 15 amino acids. CDR1 is SGDLS, CDR2 YYNGEE, per germline. V was pared by 1 base and J by 0 bases, with 7 bases between.

The V call is TRBV7-9, the J call TRBJ1-2, with D unresolved. Germline lookup yields CDR1 SEHNR and CDR2 FQNEAQ (reference sequence). Trimming pared 7 bases from V and 8 bases from J, leaving 29 bases between. The CDR3 is made up of 17 amino acids. CDR3 loop: CASTFPTTLGRVSGYTF. DNA of the CDR3: TGTGCCAGCACCTTTCCTACCACTCTGGGGAGGGTTAGCGGCTACACCTTC.

The chain couples TRBV6-5 to TRBJ1-1, with a weak D call TRBD1 (5 bases). The CDR3 has 14 amino acids. The V gene's germline CDR1 is MNHEY and CDR2 SVGAGI. Trimming took off 7 bases at V and 1 base at J, with 13 bases between the two ends. The CDR3 bases are TGTGCCAGCACCAAGGGAGGGGCGAACACTGAAGCTTTCTTT. Translating gives CASTKGGANTEAFF.

The genes are TRBV7-2 and TRBJ2-5; D possibly corresponds to TRBD1 (6 bases). V lost 2 bases, J lost 4 bases, and 8 bases lay in between. The germline V gene has CDR1 SGHTA and CDR2 FQGNSA. This CDR3 has 13 amino acids. The CDR3 reads CASSLLRGETQYF. CDR3 coding DNA: TGTGCCAGCAGCTTACTCAGGGGAGAGACCCAGTACTTC. Variable domain in full (rest from reference TRBV7-2 and TRBJ2-5): GAGVSQSPSNKVTEKGKDVELRCDPISGHTALYWYRQSLGQGLEFLIYFQGNSAPDKSGLPSDRFSAERTGGSVSTLTIQRTQQEDSAVYLCASSLLRGETQYFGPGTRLLVL.

The chain has TRBV6-2 or TRBV6-3 and TRBJ2-7, with 7 bases identical to TRBD2. The CDR3 is 16 residues long. Losses at the gene ends were 5 bases for V and 0 bases for J; bases not matched to a gene: 10. CDR1 and CDR2 from the germline V gene are MNHEY and SVGEGT. The DNA for the CDR3 is TGTGCCAGCAGTGCCTCCCTAGGGAGGGGCTCCTACGAGCAGTACTTC. Residues: CASSASLGRGSYEQYF.

This clone has just a few counts. V is TRBV6-2 or TRBV6-3 and J is TRBJ2-5; TRBD1 matches at 11 bases. The germline CDR1 and CDR2 sequences are MNHEY and SVGEGT. Unmatched junction bases numbered 3, after V lost 2 bases and J lost 4 bases. This CDR3 is 15 amino acids long. CDR3 bases: TGTGCCAGCAGTTACCCGGACAGGGGGCGAGAGACCCAGTACTTC. This gives the protein CASSYPDRGRETQYF.

V gene TRBV27 combines with J gene TRBJ2-7, with 8 bases fitting TRBD1. Trimming removed 3 bases from V and 7 bases from J; junction bases left unmatched: 11. CDR3 length equals 15 residues. Germline V gives CDR1 MNHEY, CDR2 SMNVEV (reference sequence). CDR3 coding DNA: TGTGCCAGCAGTTTCAAGGGGGACAGGCTGGGGGAGCAGTACTTC. It encodes CASSFKGDRLGEQYF.

The V call is TRBV11-2, the J call TRBJ1-1; D uncertain. CDR1 and CDR2 from the germline V gene are SGHAT and FQNNGV. The CDR3 totals 12 residues. V was pared by 3 bases and J by 3 bases, with 5 bases between. For the CDR3, the DNA is TGTGCCAGCAGCTTCACGGACACTGAAGCTTTCTTT. Residues: CASSFTDTEAFF.

This clone was observed a few times. This sequence joins TRBV18 and TRBJ1-2; 8 positions agree with TRBD1. This CDR3 comprises 13 residues. Germline CDR1 reads KGHSH; CDR2 reads LQKENI. V shed 4 bases, J shed 9 bases, and the junction held 7 bases outside the gene matches. Here the CDR3 DNA reads TGTGCCAGCTCACTTGACAGGGGAGGTCGCTACACCTTC. Encoded protein: CASSLDRGGRYTF.

The V and J genes are TRBV5-1 and TRBJ2-7; D unresolved. CDR3 size: 14 residues. The germline V gene has CDR1 SGHRS and CDR2 YFSETQ. The V end lost 0 bases, the J end lost 6 bases, and 13 bases lay between the germline ends. The CDR3 DNA sequence: TGCGCCAGCAGCTTGGCCCCAAGCCCCTCCGAGCAGTACTTC. Residues: CASSLAPSPSEQYF.

The rearrangement uses TRBV10-1 and TRBJ2-3; 11 bases map to TRBD1. Germline-derived CDR1 and CDR2 are WNHNN and SYGVQD (reference sequence). This CDR3 is built from 14 residues. Losses at the gene ends were 4 bases for V and 4 bases for J; bases not matched to a gene: 1. The CDR3 DNA reads as TGCGCCAGCAGTGGGACAGGGGGCGCAGATACGCAGTATTTT. It is translated as CASSGTGGADTQYF.

V usage is TRBV4-1 and J usage is TRBJ1-1, with TRBD1 as a possible D gene (6 bases). CDR3 length: 16 amino acids. Germline assignment: CDR1 MGHRA and CDR2 YSYEKL. The V end was cut by 3 bases, the J end by 4 bases, with 18 bases between. The CDR3, as DNA: TGCGCCAGCAGCCACCTCAAGGGGGGGAAATTCACTGAAGCTTTCTTT. It codes for CASSHLKGGKFTEAFF.